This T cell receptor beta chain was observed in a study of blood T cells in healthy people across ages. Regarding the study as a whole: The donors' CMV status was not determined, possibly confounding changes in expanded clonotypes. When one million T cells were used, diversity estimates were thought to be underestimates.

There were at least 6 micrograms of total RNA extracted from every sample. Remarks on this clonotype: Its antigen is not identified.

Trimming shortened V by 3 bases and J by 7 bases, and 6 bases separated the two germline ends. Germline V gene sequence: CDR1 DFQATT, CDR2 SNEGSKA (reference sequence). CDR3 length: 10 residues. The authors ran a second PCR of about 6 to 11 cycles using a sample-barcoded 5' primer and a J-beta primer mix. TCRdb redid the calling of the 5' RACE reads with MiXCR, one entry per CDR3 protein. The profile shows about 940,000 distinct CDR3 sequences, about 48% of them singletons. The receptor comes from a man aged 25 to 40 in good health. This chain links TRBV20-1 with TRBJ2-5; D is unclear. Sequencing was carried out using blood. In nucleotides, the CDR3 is TGCAGTGCTAGTCGAGGGACCCAGTACTTC. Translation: CSASRGTQYF.